This TCR beta chain was identified during a study of post-analysis software for immune sequencing data. As for the study in general: Disease courses included relapsing-remitting, secondary progressive and progressive-relapsing multiple sclerosis.

V shed 2 bases and J shed 7 bases, with 5 bases lying between them. The CDR3 is 12 residues long. CDR1 is SGHVS, CDR2 FQNEAQ, per germline. Unique molecular identifiers were present in the TCR beta cDNA libraries. TCRdb analysed the PCR reads with MiXCR anew, one entry per CDR3 protein. The table includes just over 250,000 distinct CDR3 sequences, 30% to 45% detected once. Turning to this clonotype: What it recognizes is unknown.

Study-level points and caveats: Versus controls, multiple sclerosis patients showed significantly lower diversity (normalized Chao1). Same-batch samples co-clustered strongly by F measure. When patients were compared with controls, about 5 TRBV segments were more frequent, TRBV5-6, TRBV5-1 and TRBV20-1 among them.

The V call is TRBV7-8, the J call TRBJ1-4; D unclear. The sequence was collected from a girl between 5 and 17 years old with multiple sclerosis. Sequencing was carried out using blood. This CDR3 is CASSLSPEKLFF. CDR3 DNA sequence: TGTGCCAGCAGCTTATCGCCTGAAAAACTGTTTTTT.